This TCR beta chain was sequenced for a study of cytomegalovirus exposure and HLA in healthy donors. Study-wide results and limits: TCR sequences were mostly rare, though some public TCRs occurred in many donors. TCR clusters originating in the first cohort tended to co-occur in the 120 validation repertoires, according to a later analysis.

It was the approximately 120-subject validation cohort, separate from the approximately 690-subject first cohort, to which the donors belonged. Measured with immunoSEQ multiplex PCR; TCRdb has only the in-frame clones, and not every one. Here the sample spans 100,000 to 150,000 clones, 89% being singletons. For this clone: Its matching antigen is unknown.

CDR1 and CDR2 from the germline V gene are MGHRA and YSYEKL. CDR3 size: 19 residues. Trimming took off 2 bases at V and 1 base at J, with 24 bases between the two ends. The chain employs TRBV4-1 and TRBJ2-7; D perhaps matches TRBD1 (6 bases). The receptor comes from a man between 25 and 39 years old in good health and CMV-seronegative. Sequences were obtained from PBMCs. This CDR3 reads CASSQFEQQGTFRSYEQYF. The CDR3 nucleotides read TGCGCCAGCAGCCAATTCGAACAGCAGGGGACCTTCCGGTCCTACGAGCAGTACTTC.